These T cell receptor beta chains were read from a single sample in a study of patients and donors after allogeneic stem cell transplantation. Via MiXCR, TCRdb re-called the RT-PCR reads, giving one row per CDR3 protein. The table records about 110,000 distinct CDR3 sequences, around 33% of them present only once. The source material was blood, either unsorted or a sorted T cell fraction (not recorded which). The receptors originated from a human donor who was either an allogeneic HSCT recipient or a stem cell or donor lymphocyte infusion donor (not recorded which). It is not recorded whose cells these are; they may come from a transplant donor. Each CDR3 is given without its conserved first and last residue. A D gene is named only where the DNA matches it firmly.

d_call v_call cdr3_aa
NA TRBV18 ASSPQYTIYEQY
TRBD2 TRBV12-3/TRBV12-4 ATGRNNEQF
NA TRBV12-3/TRBV12-4 ASSYGPDSPLH
NA TRBV20-1 SARGTASYNSPLH
TRBD2 TRBV4-3 ASSQSLAGLYNEQF
NA TRBV24-1 ATSEGWTSNTDTQY
NA TRBV6-5 ASNAGTGNEQF
NA TRBV11-2 ASSLGIGNTIY
NA TRBV20-1 SARDRRYGAGRAAEQF
NA TRBV29-1 SVAEYEQY
NA TRBV7-9 ASSAGDGHSTDTQY
NA TRBV6-2/TRBV6-3 ASTSTRGYGYT
TRBD1 TRBV7-2 ASRPPGQENYGYT
NA TRBV4-3 ASSQRAAGEEAF
TRBD2 TRBV20-1 SARGGRGTGELF
TRBD1 TRBV12-3/TRBV12-4 ASRRETGRYEKLF
NA TRBV11-2 ASSLSAQRVGIRTEAF
NA TRBV6-5 ASRGTLPNTEAF
NA TRBV20-1 SALQGLGFNEQF
NA TRBV7-2 ASSLALARPRNTDTQY
TRBD1 TRBV4-3 ASSPSLGQPNEKLF
NA TRBV29-1 SVAGDSNQPQH
NA TRBV7-2 ASSLGRVGVNTEAF
NA TRBV20-1 SARDPLGRASEQF
TRBD2 TRBV5-1 ASSPGGGRALTDTQY
NA TRBV7-2 ASALSATSYNEQF
NA TRBV6-5 ASSYGGRKLF
TRBD1 TRBV20-1 SAPQGQNYYGYT
NA TRBV5-1 ASSSFTVNTEAF
NA TRBV11-3 ASSPSVGGGDYGYT
NA TRBV29-1 SVGTGNQPQH
NA TRBV27 ASNHLNSNSPLH
NA TRBV7-9 ASSPDPYGYT